The 28 T cell receptor beta chains below all came from one sample that was sequenced in a study of T cells in Graves' hyperthyroidism and ophthalmopathy. RNA transcripts were the template for amplifying TCR beta CDR3 regions. The HTBI primer set served for first-round RT-PCR of the TCR CDR3. MiXCR, run by TCRdb on the multiplex PCR reads, gives a single entry per CDR3 protein. The data hold some 600,000 distinct CDR3 sequences, with approximately 15% observed a single time. The sample consisted of blood. Source of these receptors: a woman in her twenties or thirties with Graves' hyperthyroidism that later progressed to Graves' ophthalmopathy.

This clonotype was detected ten times or more. This chain uses TRBV6-4 with TRBJ2-2; 7 bases align to TRBD2. The germline gives CDR1 MRHNA, CDR2 SNTAGT. CDR3 length equals 16 residues. After removal of 3 bases from V and 5 bases from J, the junction contained 9 bases not matched to a gene. The CDR3 here is CASSEAAGEGTGELFF. Written as DNA, the CDR3 is TGTGCCAGCAGTGAGGCGGCGGGAGAAGGAACCGGGGAGCTGTTTTTT.

This clonotype was detected ten times or more. The V call is TRBV28, the J call TRBJ2-7, with unresolved D. Trimming shortened V by 3 bases and J by 4 bases, and 7 bases separated the two germline ends. There are 12 residues in the CDR3. Germline CDR1 reads MDHEN; CDR2 reads SYDVKM. In DNA, the CDR3 is TGTGCCAGCAGTTTGAAACAGTACGAGCAGTACTTC. Encoded protein: CASSLKQYEQYF.

This clonotype has ten or more counts. V usage is TRBV6-2 or TRBV6-3 and J usage is TRBJ2-5; TRBD2 might be the D (6 bases). Looked up from germline, CDR1 is MNHEY and CDR2 is SVGEGT. Trimming stripped 8 bases from V and 4 bases from J, with 14 bases between. There are 13 residues in the CDR3. This CDR3 is CASAWGRTETQYF. The CDR3 DNA is TGTGCCAGCGCATGGGGGAGGACAGAGACCCAGTACTTC.

This clonotype was seen at least ten times. The CDR3 protein is CASSFDSSYEQYF. The DNA for the CDR3 is TGTGCCAGCAGCTTTGACAGCTCCTACGAGCAGTACTTC. The chain has TRBV11-2 and TRBJ2-7; D may be TRBD1 (5 bases). Germline V CDR1 and CDR2: SGHAT, FQNNGV. The V and J ends lost 3 bases and 0 bases respectively, with 6 bases between them. This CDR3 spans 13 amino acids. Filled out from reference TRBV11-2 and TRBJ2-7, the complete variable domain reads EAGVAQSPRYKIIEKRQSVAFWCNPISGHATLYWYQQILGQGPKLLIQFQNNGVVDDSQLPKDRFSAERLKGVDSTLKIQPAKLEDSAVYLCASSFDSSYEQYFGPGTRLTVT.

The V and J genes are TRBV5-1 and TRBJ2-2; D ambiguous. Trimming left V 4 bases short and J 8 bases short, with 9 bases between. This CDR3 region has 12 residues. CDR1 is SGHRS, CDR2 YFSETQ, per germline. The CDR3 coding sequence is TGCGCCAGCAGCCCTGCCGCGGGGGAGCTGTTTTTT. Encoded protein: CASSPAAGELFF.

This clonotype showed up many times. The CDR3 is CAIRNPDPGQGGETQYF. The CDR3 coding sequence is TGTGCCATCAGAAACCCCGACCCGGGACAGGGAGGAGAGACCCAGTACTTC. The rearrangement uses TRBV10-3 and TRBJ2-5; 9 bases agree with TRBD1. V was pared by 6 bases and J by 4 bases, with 15 bases of the junction left unmatched. Germline CDR1 and CDR2: ENHRY and SYGVKD. The CDR3 spans 17 residues.

In this sample, this clonotype turned up many times. The chain carries TRBV7-9 and TRBJ1-1; D ambiguous. The germline V and J ends were trimmed by 3 bases and 4 bases, with 9 bases remaining between them. CDR1 and CDR2 (germline): SEHNR, FQNEAQ (reference sequence). The CDR3 sequence is 13 residues long. CDR3 loop: CASSFRPSTEAFF. The CDR3 DNA reads TGTGCCAGCAGCTTTCGGCCGAGCACTGAAGCTTTCTTT.

This clonotype was counted ten times or more. The rearrangement uses TRBV7-9 and TRBJ2-1; no clear D. V lost 1 base and J lost 8, with 12 bases in between. CDR3 length: 14 residues. CDR1 is SEHNR, CDR2 FQNEAQ, per germline (reference sequence). The CDR3 region has the DNA TGTGCCAGCAGCTTAGGGGGTGGGTCCGATGAGCAGTTCTTC. This encodes CASSLGGGSDEQFF.

V and J are TRBV12-3 or TRBV12-4 and TRBJ2-7; D is undetermined. The CDR3 extends over 15 amino acids. The V end lost 6 bases, the J end lost 5 bases, and 20 bases lay between the germline ends. The CDR3 nucleotides are TGTGCCAGCAGAGAGGCCCGCCAAAACGCCCACGAGCAGTACTTC. Protein product: CASREARQNAHEQYF.

This clonotype was seen at least ten times. The chain couples TRBV7-6 to TRBJ2-5; D not certain. Germline loops: CDR1 SGHVS, CDR2 FNYEAQ. Trimming removed 5 bases at V and 1 base at J, with 8 bases between. The CDR3 spans 13 residues. Written as DNA, the CDR3 is TGTGCCAGCAGCCCCCACCCCCAAGAGACCCAGTACTTC. Its protein product is CASSPHPQETQYF.

This clonotype was observed at least ten times. J is TRBJ1-5 and V is TRBV12-3 or TRBV12-4, with 12 bases that match TRBD1. The V gene end was trimmed by 5 bases and the J gene end by 5 bases; junction bases not matched to a gene: 1. The CDR3 runs 14 residues. The CDR3 DNA reads as TGTGCCAGCAGTGGGACAGGGGGCCATCAGCCCCAGCATTTT. Protein product: CASSGTGGHQPQHF.

This clonotype showed up many times. V is TRBV20-1 and J is TRBJ1-4, with a tentative D call TRBD1 (5 bases). Germline loops: CDR1 DFQATT, CDR2 SNEGSKA (reference sequence). Trimming shortened V by 0 bases and J by 2 bases, and 7 bases separated the two germline ends. The CDR3 is made up of 14 amino acids. CDR3 sequence: CSARDRGTNEKLFF. CDR3 DNA sequence: TGCAGTGCTAGAGATCGGGGGACTAATGAAAAACTGTTTTTT.

This chain connects TRBV20-1 to TRBJ2-3; D call uncertain. V gave up 4 bases and J gave up 5 bases, with 13 bases separating them. This CDR3 spans 13 amino acids. CDR1 and CDR2 (germline): DFQATT, SNEGSKA (reference sequence). The CDR3 is CSATSTYKDTQYF. The CDR3 bases are TGCAGTGCTACGAGTACATATAAAGATACGCAGTATTTT.

In its sample, this clonotype was seen many times. The chain has TRBV19 and TRBJ1-1; D is unresolved. V was trimmed by 3 bases and J by 2 bases, leaving 4 bases between them. The CDR3 covers 12 residues. Germline assignment: CDR1 LNHDA and CDR2 SQIVND (reference sequence). CDR3 sequence: CASSIINTEAFF. In nucleotides, the CDR3 is TGTGCCAGTAGTATCATTAACACTGAAGCTTTCTTT. The entire variable domain, with the rest obtained from reference TRBV19 and TRBJ1-1, is as follows: DGGITQSPKYLFRKEGQNVTLSCEQNLNHDAMYWYRQDPGQGLRLIYYSQIVNDFQKGDIAEGYSVSREKKESFPLTVTSAQKNPTAFYLCASSIINTEAFFGQGTRLTVV.

At least ten counts were recorded for this clonotype. The chain links TRBV10-3 to TRBJ1-2, with D tentatively TRBD1 (5 bases). Between the trimmed V and J ends, which lost 4 bases and 5 bases, there was a span of 8 bases. The CDR3 runs to 12 residues. The germline CDR1 and CDR2 sequences are ENHRY and SYGVKD. The CDR3, as DNA: TGTGCCATCAGTGCCGGGGCGTATGGCTACACCTTC. Amino acids: CAISAGAYGYTF.

This clonotype was seen repeatedly, ten times or more. The chain has TRBV6-2 or TRBV6-3 and TRBJ1-1; the match to TRBD1 covers 8 bases. Germline lookup yields CDR1 MNHEY and CDR2 SVGEGT. J gave up 1 base and V 6 bases, and 7 bases lay outside the gene matches. This CDR3 has 15 residues. The CDR3 bases are TGTGCCAGCAGACGACCGGGACAGGAGAACACTGAAGCTTTCTTT. This translates into CASRRPGQENTEAFF.

This clonotype turned up a few times. V and J are TRBV4-2 and TRBJ1-4; a weak D match, TRBD1 (6 bases). The germline V and J ends were trimmed by 0 bases and 8 bases, with 25 bases remaining between them. CDR1 is LGHNA and CDR2 is YNFKEQ in the germline V gene. The CDR3 has 19 amino acids. CDR3 protein: CASSQDSGRRGSVEEKLFF. The CDR3 region has the DNA TGTGCCAGCAGCCAAGATTCTGGCAGAAGGGGGTCCGTGGAGGAAAAACTGTTTTTT.

The chain combines TRBV19 with TRBJ2-1; TRBD1 matches at 10 bases. V lost 5 bases to trimming and J lost 12 bases; unmatched junction nucleotides: 4. Germline CDR1 is LNHDA and CDR2 is SQIVND (reference sequence). There are 12 residues in the CDR3. In DNA form, the CDR3 reads TGTGCCAGTAGTCCCTGGACAGGGGGGCAGTTCTTC. This encodes CASSPWTGGQFF.

Ten or more counts support this clonotype. The chain couples TRBV27 to TRBJ1-2, with D maybe TRBD1 (6 bases). The CDR3 spans 14 residues. With 6 bases removed from V and 5 bases from J, the gap between germline ends came to 16 bases. Germline V gene sequence: CDR1 MNHEY, CDR2 SMNVEV (reference sequence). This chain's CDR3 is CASRRAGHQYGYTF. CDR3 nucleotide sequence: TGTGCCAGCAGGAGGGCGGGACACCAATATGGCTACACCTTC.

This clonotype was seen ten or more times. The rearrangement uses TRBV12-3 or TRBV12-4 and TRBJ1-3; possibly TRBD1 for D (5 bases). With 1 base removed from V and 0 bases from J, the gap between germline ends came to 10 bases. The CDR3 is made up of 16 amino acids. The CDR3, as DNA: TGTGCCAGCAGTTTAGGGTCGGGGCACTCTGGAAACACCATATATTTT. This codes for CASSLGSGHSGNTIYF.

Many counts were recorded for this clonotype. The J gene is TRBJ1-2, the V gene TRBV12-3 or TRBV12-4, with TRBD1 identical over 9 bases. The ends lost 3 bases at V and 0 bases at J; junction bases unmatched: 2. The CDR3 totals 15 residues. CDR3 DNA sequence: TGTGCCAGCAGTTTTGGGGACAGGGCTAACTATGGCTACACCTTC. Amino acids: CASSFGDRANYGYTF.

The V and J genes are TRBV7-9 and TRBJ1-4, with a possible D match to TRBD1 (6 bases). Looked up from germline, CDR1 is SEHNR and CDR2 is FQNEAQ (reference sequence). The CDR3 runs to 16 residues. Between the trimmed V and J ends, which lost 3 bases and 8 bases, there was a span of 19 bases. CDR3 in amino acids: CASSLRGGGAEEKLFF. The CDR3 nucleotides read TGTGCCAGCAGCTTGCGGGGTGGGGGGGCCGAGGAAAAACTGTTTTTT.

This clonotype was seen repeatedly, ten times or more. This rearrangement joins TRBV15 to TRBJ2-1, with TRBD2 matching 10 bases. CDR1 is LNHNV and CDR2 is YYDKDF in the germline V gene (reference sequence). The CDR3 has 16 amino acids. V shed 2 bases and J 8 bases; nucleotides not matched to a gene: 9. The CDR3 loop is CATSRQVAGGVDEQFF. The CDR3 nucleotides are TGTGCCACCAGCAGACAAGTAGCGGGAGGAGTAGATGAGCAGTTCTTC. Using reference TRBV15 and TRBJ2-1 for the parts outside the CDR3, the full variable domain is DAMVIQNPRYQVTQFGKPVTLSCSQTLNHNVMYWYQQKSSQAPKLLFHYYDKDFNNEADTPDNFQSRRPNTSFCFLDIRSPGLGDTAMYLCATSRQVAGGVDEQFFGPGTRLTVL.

This clonotype was recorded at least ten times. This chain uses TRBV19 with TRBJ1-6, with D possibly TRBD1 on 6 matching bases. Germline loops: CDR1 LNHDA, CDR2 SQIVND (reference sequence). V lost 7 bases, J lost 9 bases, and 13 bases lay in between. This CDR3 has 13 residues. CDR3 residues: CASKSDRLSPLHF. The CDR3 bases are TGTGCCAGTAAATCGGACAGACTTTCACCCCTCCACTTT. The full variable domain, its missing parts supplied by reference TRBV19 and TRBJ1-6, is DGGITQSPKYLFRKEGQNVTLSCEQNLNHDAMYWYRQDPGQGLRLIYYSQIVNDFQKGDIAEGYSVSREKKESFPLTVTSAQKNPTAFYLCASKSDRLSPLHFGNGTRLTVT.

Ten or more counts support this clonotype. The V and J genes are TRBV7-6 and TRBJ2-7, with D possibly being TRBD2 (5 bases). Looked up from germline, CDR1 is SGHVS and CDR2 is FNYEAQ. V was shortened by 0 bases and J by 4 bases, with 19 bases between the two germline ends. The CDR3 contains 17 residues. The DNA for the CDR3 is TGTGCCAGCAGCTTAGCTCATCCGGCTAGCCCCAGTTACGAGCAGTACTTC. Protein product: CASSLAHPASPSYEQYF.

As concerns this clonotype: This could be a read error, since a much larger clone is one nucleotide away. V is TRBV20-1 and J is TRBJ2-2, with TRBD2 matching over 7 bases. The CDR3 is 16 amino acids. V dropped 6 bases and J dropped 0; count of bases not matched to a gene: 10. Germline V gene data show CDR1 as DFQATT and CDR2 as SNEGSKA (reference sequence). Written as DNA, the CDR3 is TGCAGTGCCAGATCAAAGCTAGCGGCGAACACCGGGGAGCTGTTTTTT. Its protein is CSARSKLAANTGELFF.

With respect to this clonotype: Germline and junction disagree at one end, which may indicate a read error. This chain joins TRBV28 and TRBJ1-4; D gene unclear. This CDR3 region has 15 residues. Germline V gene sequence: CDR1 MDHEN, CDR2 SYDVKM. The CDR3 reads CASGMNGAFSEKVFF. The CDR3 bases are TGTGCCAGCGGAATGAACGGTGCCTTTAGTGAAAAAGTGTTTTTT.

This clonotype was recorded at least ten times. The chain recombines TRBV12-3 or TRBV12-4 with TRBJ1-2, with unresolved D. Trimming stripped 6 bases from V and 2 bases from J, with 10 bases between. The CDR3 length is 13 residues. The CDR3 region is CASSPYKNYGYTF. The CDR3, as DNA: TGTGCCAGCAGCCCCTATAAGAACTATGGCTACACCTTC.